A selection of T cell receptor beta chains follows, all from one sample in a study of T cell responses to AZD1222 COVID-19 vaccine. Method: immunoSEQ multiplex PCR; TCRdb's copy keeps in-frame clones and lacks some. The data contain roughly 100,000 clones, 70% to 90% of them singletons. The specimen comprised peripheral blood, sampled on day 0 of AZD1222 vaccination. These receptors all stem from an adult in good health. The CDR3 runs from the conserved cysteine through the conserved F or W. Fields, in order: D gene, clone size, J gene, V gene, CDR3 DNA, CDR3 protein. A D gene is named only where the DNA matches it firmly. Where a row states a size, it is once, few, many or the class of an expanded clone; other rows omit it.

-,-,TRBJ2-7,TRBV7-2,TGTGCCAGCAGCTTAGCTCGAGCGGGCTCACCTAATTACGAGCAGTACTTC,CASSLARAGSPNYEQYF
-,-,TRBJ2-5,TRBV7-9,TGTGCCAGCAGCTCTCCCCCGCAGGGGCAAGAGACCCAGTACTTC,CASSSPPQGQETQYF
-,-,TRBJ1-1,TRBV3-1/TRBV3-2,TGTGCCAGCTTTAATTTCGAAGGTACTGAAGCTTTCTTT,CASFNFEGTEAFF
TRBD1,-,TRBJ1-1,TRBV18,TGTGCCAGCTCACTAAAGACCGGGACAGGGGACACTGAAGCTTTCTTT,CASSLKTGTGDTEAFF
-,-,TRBJ1-2,TRBV6-2/TRBV6-3,TGTGCCAGCAGTTACTCTCTCACAGCGAGTGGTAGCTACACCTTC,CASSYSLTASGSYTF
TRBD1,-,TRBJ1-2,TRBV28,TGTGCCAGCAGTTCCACAGGGGGCTGGGGCTACACCTTC,CASSSTGGWGYTF
-,-,TRBJ2-5,TRBV6-1,TGTGCCAGCAGTGAAGGTCTAAGGGCCGGTCAAGAGACCCAGTACTTC,CASSEGLRAGQETQYF
-,-,TRBJ2-7,TRBV18,TGTGCCAGCTCACTTAGGGAAGCCTACGAGCAGTACTTC,CASSLREAYEQYF
TRBD2,-,TRBJ2-3,TRBV28,TGTGCCAGCAGTTCAGGTCTAGCGGGGGGGCCAGATACGCAGTATTTT,CASSSGLAGGPDTQYF
-,-,TRBJ1-3,TRBV2,TGTGCCAGCAGTGTCCCTTTTACAGGGTCTTCTGGAAACACCATATATTTT,CASSVPFTGSSGNTIYF
TRBD1,-,TRBJ2-3,TRBV5-8,TGTGCCAGCAGCTCCACAGGGGTTGCAAGGTTGGCTACGCAGTATTTT,CASSSTGVARLATQYF
-,-,TRBJ2-1,TRBV2,TGTGCCAGCACCCCCCCACTCTTGTACAATGAGCAGTTCTTC,CASTPPLLYNEQFF
TRBD1,once,TRBJ1-1,TRBV5-1,TGCGCCAGCAGCTTGGACAGGGGTAACACTGAAGCTTTCTTT,CASSLDRGNTEAFF
-,-,TRBJ2-1,TRBV7-2,TGTGCCAGCAGCTTAGCGCGGGGACCCTACAATGAGCAGTTCTTC,CASSLARGPYNEQFF
-,-,TRBJ2-1,TRBV6-5,TGTGCCAGCAGCCAATACCGGAACGATGAGCAGTTCTTC,CASSQYRNDEQFF
TRBD2,-,TRBJ2-3,TRBV6-5,TGTGCCAGCACACTAGCGGGAGCCTTAGATACGCAGTATTTT,CASTLAGALDTQYF
TRBD1,-,TRBJ1-2,TRBV28,TGTGCCGGACGAAATCGACAGGGGGCAGGGTATGGCTACACCTTC,CAGRNRQGAGYGYTF
TRBD1,-,TRBJ1-2,TRBV27,TGTGCCAGCAGTCCCGGGACAGGGCTAGTGGAATCCAACTATGGCTACACCTTC,CASSPGTGLVESNYGYTF
-,-,TRBJ1-1,TRBV5-1,TGCGCCAGCAGCCCACAGGGTGGAAGAAGTACTGAAGCTTTCTTT,CASSPQGGRSTEAFF
-,once,TRBJ2-5,TRBV11-3,TGTGCCAGCGCGGGGCCTGAAGAGACCCAGTACTTC,CASAGPEETQYF
TRBD1,once,TRBJ2-7,TRBV10-2,TGCGCCAGCAGTGGGGGGACAGTGACCTCCTACGAGCAGTACTTC,CASSGGTVTSYEQYF
-,-,TRBJ1-5,TRBV28,TGTGCCGCCACGGGGGCAGGGGTAGGTCAGCCCCAGCATTTT,CAATGAGVGQPQHF
-,-,TRBJ2-4,TRBV28,TGTGCCAGCAGCTTTGGAGGTGGGTGGGAAAACATTCAGTACTTC,CASSFGGGWENIQYF
-,-,TRBJ1-3,TRBV30,TGTGCCTGGAGTGCGAACTCTGGAAACACCATATATTTT,CAWSANSGNTIYF
TRBD1,-,TRBJ1-1,TRBV25-1,TGTGCCAGCAGTGACAGGGGGTCGAACACTGAAGCTTTCTTT,CASSDRGSNTEAFF
TRBD1,-,TRBJ1-5,TRBV28,TGTGCCAGCAGTTTATGGGGACAGGGTAATCAGCCCCAGCATTTT,CASSLWGQGNQPQHF
-,-,TRBJ2-3,TRBV18,TGTGCCAGCTCACCGAACAGGAGCCCAGATACGCAGTATTTT,CASSPNRSPDTQYF
-,-,TRBJ1-2,TRBV6-5,TGTGCCAGCCAGGCTGGCGGGGGATTCTATGGCTACACCTTC,CASQAGGGFYGYTF
TRBD1,-,TRBJ2-7,TRBV15,TGTGCCACCAGCAGAGCACAGGGGGGATACGAGCAGTACTTC,CATSRAQGGYEQYF
-,-,TRBJ1-1,TRBV7-3,TGTGCCAGCAGCCCAGCCGGGCCCACTGAAGCTTTCTTT,CASSPAGPTEAFF
TRBD2,-,TRBJ2-2,TRBV7-3,TGTGCCAGCAGCTGGACTAGCGGGAGTGGAACCGGGGAGCTGTTTTTT,CASSWTSGSGTGELFF
-,-,TRBJ2-3,TRBV2,TGTGCCAGCACCGTGACTGGGGGTAGGCAGTATTTT,CASTVTGGRQYF
TRBD1,-,TRBJ2-2,TRBV12-3/TRBV12-4,TGTGCCAGCAGTGCACAGGGGACCGGGGAGCTGTTTTTT,CASSAQGTGELFF
-,-,TRBJ2-1,TRBV30,TGTGCCTGGAGGGGGAGCGACATTTATCGGCATGAGCAGTTCTTC,CAWRGSDIYRHEQFF
-,-,TRBJ2-5,TRBV5-1,TGCGCCAGCTGCTCCCGGGTGGGTCGAGAGACCCAGTACTTC,CASCSRVGRETQYF
-,-,TRBJ1-2,TRBV7-9,TGTGCCAGCAGTACCCGAGAAGGGCCTAACTATGGCTACACCTTC,CASSTREGPNYGYTF
-,-,TRBJ2-7,TRBV19,TGTGCCAGTAGTACCCTGTTTAAGCTACCCTACGAGCAGTACTTC,CASSTLFKLPYEQYF
TRBD1,once,TRBJ1-1,TRBV5-1,TGCGCCAGCAGCTTGAACACACAGGGGATGGACACTGAAGCTTTCTTT,CASSLNTQGMDTEAFF
TRBD1,-,TRBJ1-2,TRBV4-3,TGCGCCAGCAGCCAAGATTACAGGACAGGGCGCTATGGCTACACCTTC,CASSQDYRTGRYGYTF
TRBD1,-,TRBJ1-5,TRBV10-1,TGCGCCAGCACGGAAAGGGGGCGTCAGCCCCAGCATTTT,CASTERGRQPQHF
TRBD1,few,TRBJ1-2,TRBV19,TGTGCCACCTCTCCAGGGGGGTCTTTCCGTAACTATGGCTACACCTTC,CATSPGGSFRNYGYTF
-,-,TRBJ1-6,TRBV2,TGTGCCAGCAGAAGCGATTCTTATAATTCACCCCTCCACTTT,CASRSDSYNSPLHF
-,once,TRBJ1-5,TRBV27,TGTGCCAGCAGTTCCGTCTTCGGGGCCCAGCATTTT,CASSSVFGAQHF
-,-,TRBJ2-7,TRBV1,TGCACCAGCAGCAGACCTCGAAGGGGGCAAATATCCTACGAGCAGTACTTC,CTSSRPRRGQISYEQYF
TRBD1,-,TRBJ2-2,TRBV29-1,TGCAGCGTTAAAAACAGGGGATACACCGGGGAGCTGTTTTTT,CSVKNRGYTGELFF
-,-,TRBJ2-2,TRBV9,TGTGCCAGCAGCGTAGTCGGCGGGGAGCTGTTTTTT,CASSVVGGELFF
-,few,TRBJ1-3,TRBV7-9,TGTGCCAGCAGCTCTATCTCTGGAAACACCATATATTTT,CASSSISGNTIYF
-,-,TRBJ2-2,TRBV7-3,TGTGCCAGCAGCTTTGGGCAGGCTTCCACCGGGGAGCTGTTTTTT,CASSFGQASTGELFF
-,-,TRBJ1-1,TRBV7-2,TGTGCCAGCAGCGACCGACAACGGGGTGGCACTGAAGCTTTCTTT,CASSDRQRGGTEAFF
TRBD2,-,TRBJ2-3,TRBV2,TGTGCCAGCAGAAATCCGGGACTAGCGCCGGAGGGTACGCAGTATTTT,CASRNPGLAPEGTQYF
TRBD2,few,TRBJ2-7,TRBV7-2,TGTGCCAGCAGCTTAGCAGGGGACTATTCCTACGAGCAGTACTTC,CASSLAGDYSYEQYF
-,-,TRBJ2-1,TRBV19,TGTGCCAGCAGTTCCAGGGAGGCTAACTATGAGCAGTTCTTC,CASSSREANYEQFF
TRBD1,-,TRBJ1-3,TRBV10-3,TGTGCCATCAGCCCGAGGACAGGGGGAGGCTCTGGAAACACCATATATTTT,CAISPRTGGGSGNTIYF
-,-,TRBJ1-6,TRBV4-1,TGCGCCAGCAGCACGCGCATGAGCTCATCACCCCTCCACTTT,CASSTRMSSSPLHF
TRBD1,-,TRBJ1-3,TRBV7-2,TGTGCCAGCAGCTTAGGGGACAGTCGAAACACCATATATTTT,CASSLGDSRNTIYF
-,-,TRBJ2-2,TRBV4-3,TGCGCCAGCAGCCAAGAAGGGCCGAGGCACCGGGGAGCTGTTTTT,CASSQEGPRHRGAVF
-,-,TRBJ1-2,TRBV6-6,TGTGCCAGCAGCGCTAAACCCACCGGACAGAGCAGTCCCCAAGGAAACTATGGCTACACCTTC,CASSAKPTGQSSPQGNYGYTF
-,-,TRBJ2-5,TRBV12-3/TRBV12-4,TGTGCCAGCAGCCTAAAAGAGACCCAGTACTTC,CASSLKETQYF
-,-,TRBJ2-7,TRBV21-1,TGTGCCAGCAGCAAAGATCCCCAGAGTTCCTACGAGCAGTACTTC,CASSKDPQSSYEQYF